The 5 T cell receptor beta chains below come from one sample, sequenced in a study of blood T cell repertoires in COVID-19. Assay: immunoSEQ multiplex PCR; the TCRdb copy retains only in-frame clones and omits some. The profile shows about 210,000 clones, around 81% of them singletons. Sequenced: PBMCs or T cells enriched from blood (not recorded which). These receptors came from a woman aged 45-60 years with acute COVID-19.

The chain has TRBV28 and TRBJ2-2; 7 positions match TRBD1. The CDR3 runs 13 residues. Trimming removed 6 bases from V and 4 bases from J; junction bases left unmatched: 2. Germline-derived CDR1 and CDR2 are MDHEN and SYDVKM. The DNA for the CDR3 is TGTGCCAGCAGGGCAGGGGGCACCGGGGAGCTGTTTTTT. Translated, it gives CASRAGGTGELFF. The variable domain in full, with the rest retrieved from reference TRBV28 and TRBJ2-2, is DVKVTQSSRYLVKRTGEKVFLECVQDMDHENMFWYRQDPGLGLRLIYFSYDVKMKEKGDIPEGYSVSREKKERFSLILESASTNQTSMYLCASRAGGTGELFFGEGSRLTVL.

The rearrangement uses TRBV7-9 and TRBJ1-2; no firm D call. The V gene lost 7 bases and the J gene lost 8 bases, with 17 bases spanning the gap. This CDR3 contains 13 residues. In germline, CDR1 is SEHNR, CDR2 FQNEAQ (reference sequence). The CDR3 is CASTLQAVFGYTF. For the CDR3, the DNA is TGTGCCAGCACGCTTCAAGCTGTCTTCGGCTACACCTTC.

The gene calls are TRBV7-8 and TRBJ2-3, with TRBD2 as a possible D gene (5 bases). Trimming left V 7 bases short and J 5 bases short, with 10 bases between. This CDR3 is 12 amino acids long. Germline lookup yields CDR1 SGHVS and CDR2 FQNEAQ. The CDR3 region has the DNA TGTGCCAGCAACTTCGCGGGAGATACGCAGTATTTT. It is translated as CASNFAGDTQYF.

V usage is TRBV19 and J usage is TRBJ2-1, with D possibly matching TRBD2 (5 bases). V lost 4 bases, J lost 5 bases, and 9 bases lay in between. Germline CDR1 and CDR2: LNHDA and SQIVND (reference sequence). The CDR3 is made up of 13 amino acids. In nucleotides, the CDR3 is TGTGCCAGTAGTACGGGAACCCACAATGAGCAGTTCTTC. This sequence encodes CASSTGTHNEQFF.

V usage is TRBV7-2 and J usage is TRBJ1-3; 8 positions match TRBD1. This CDR3 contains 17 residues. CDR1 and CDR2 (germline): SGHTA, FQGNSA. V was pared by 1 base and J by 1 base, with 6 bases of the junction left unmatched. Here the CDR3 DNA reads TGTGCCAGCAGCTTAGGGCTACAGGGGGGGTCTGGAAACACCATATATTTT. Its protein product is CASSLGLQGGSGNTIYF.